One and the same sample provided the 15 T cell receptor beta chains below, sequenced in a study of a mutant IDH1 vaccine in newly diagnosed glioma. These receptors' antigens are unknown. TCRdb's table, derived via immunoSEQ multiplex PCR, lists solely in-frame clones and lacks some. This sample carries fewer than 75,000 clones, about four fifths of them seen once, and the ten largest clones take around 8.3%. Time point indicated: week 11, during vaccination. Each dose of the vaccine consisted of 300 ug of mutant IDH1 20-mer peptide, with topical imiquimod. The sample in question was PBMCs, obtained from a glioma patient whose treatment included an IDH1 peptide vaccine. These receptors all come from a woman in her forties or fifties with glioma.

The chain couples TRBV5-4 to TRBJ1-2; 7 nucleotides align to TRBD1. Germline CDR1 and CDR2: SGHNT and YYREEE (reference sequence). The V gene end was trimmed by 4 bases and the J gene end by 4 bases; junction bases not matched to a gene: 7. This CDR3 spans 14 amino acids. The DNA of the CDR3 is TGTGCCAGCAGCGACCCGACAGGGTCCTATGGCTACACCTTC. Its protein product is CASSDPTGSYGYTF.

V is TRBV10-3 and J is TRBJ1-2; unclear D gene. The CDR3 contains 13 residues. Per germline, CDR1 ENHRY and CDR2 SYGVKD. V shed 8 bases and J shed 4 bases, with 14 bases lying between them. CDR3 sequence: CAIRDTALYGYTF. For the CDR3, the DNA is TGTGCCATCCGCGATACAGCACTCTATGGCTACACCTTC.

This chain links TRBV11-3 with TRBJ2-5; 9 bases match TRBD2. J lost 4 bases, V lost 5 bases, and 8 bases had no gene match. Germline values: CDR1 SGHNT, CDR2 YENEEA. The CDR3 is 15 amino acids. CDR3 nucleotides: TGTGCCAGCAGCCCCAGTAGCGGGGGAGGAGAGACCCAGTACTTC. This codes for CASSPSSGGGETQYF.

The chain links TRBV7-2 to TRBJ2-3; 12 nucleotides match TRBD2. The germline gives CDR1 SGHTA, CDR2 FQGNSA. After removal of 6 bases from V and 1 base from J, the junction contained 8 bases not matched to a gene. The CDR3 has 17 residues. The CDR3 loop is CASRPPSGGAGTDTQYF. The CDR3 nucleotides read TGTGCCAGCAGACCACCTAGCGGGGGGGCCGGCACAGATACGCAGTATTTT.

There are a few counts of this clone. The rearrangement uses TRBV5-5 and TRBJ1-1; D ambiguous. The length of the CDR3 is 12 residues. Germline lookup yields CDR1 SGHKS and CDR2 YYEKEE (reference sequence). With 5 bases removed from V and 8 bases from J, the gap between germline ends came to 13 bases. The CDR3 loop reads CASRKPHLEAFF. The CDR3 DNA sequence: TGTGCCAGCAGGAAACCTCACCTCGAAGCTTTCTTT.

The chain carries TRBV5-1 and TRBJ1-1; TRBD1 aligns across 8 bases. The CDR3 has 15 residues. J was trimmed by 5 bases and V by 0 bases; bases with no gene match: 6. CDR1 is SGHRS, CDR2 YFSETQ, per germline. The DNA for the CDR3 is TGCGCCAGCAGCTTGGGACAGGGGCCGGGGACTGAAGCTTTCTTT. Translated: CASSLGQGPGTEAFF. Together with reference TRBV5-1 and TRBJ1-1, the CDR3 gives the full variable domain: KAGVTQTPRYLIKTRGQQVTLSCSPISGHRSVSWYQQTPGQGLQFLFEYFSETQRNKGNFPGRFSGRQFSNSRSEMNVSTLELGDSALYLCASSLGQGPGTEAFFGQGTRLTVV.

This clone was observed a single time. J is TRBJ2-5 and V is TRBV30, with 7 bases fitting TRBD1. CDR1 and CDR2 from the germline V gene are GTSNPN and SVGIG (reference sequence). This CDR3 spans 15 amino acids. Trimming at V came to 3 bases and at J to 5 bases, leaving 12 bases not matched to a gene. Here the CDR3 reads CAWSPRTGARETQYF. The CDR3 nucleotides are TGTGCCTGGAGCCCTAGGACAGGCGCGAGGGAGACCCAGTACTTC.

This chain links TRBV5-1 with TRBJ2-7, with D hard to call. CDR3 length: 13 residues. Looked up from germline, CDR1 is SGHRS and CDR2 is YFSETQ. Trimming removed 3 bases from V and 5 bases from J, with 12 bases in between. This chain's CDR3 is CASSSLSLDEQYF. DNA of the CDR3: TGCGCCAGCAGCTCGTTGAGTCTGGACGAGCAGTACTTC.

The chain combines TRBV27 with TRBJ2-7, with D tentatively TRBD2 (6 bases). Germline loops: CDR1 MNHEY, CDR2 SMNVEV (reference sequence). Trimming stripped 3 bases from V and 0 bases from J, with 15 bases between. This CDR3 is 16 amino acids long. Here the CDR3 reads CASSLAGQVGSYEQYF. Here the CDR3 DNA reads TGTGCCAGCAGTTTGGCGGGGCAGGTCGGCTCCTACGAGCAGTACTTC.

This chain uses TRBV6-6 with TRBJ1-3, with 7 bases that match TRBD1. CDR3 length: 16 residues. V gave up 6 bases and J gave up 0 bases; unmatched junction bases: 8. Per the germline V gene, CDR1 is MNHNY and CDR2 is SVGAGI (reference sequence). CDR3 nucleotide sequence: TGTGCCAGCAGCTCTAGGGACAGTTCCTCTGGAAACACCATATATTTT. This encodes CASSSRDSSSGNTIYF.

This clone has a single count. This sequence joins TRBV27 and TRBJ2-5; 12 positions agree with TRBD2. The ends lost 5 bases at V and 5 bases at J; junction bases unmatched: 9. Germline values: CDR1 MNHEY, CDR2 SMNVEV (reference sequence). This CDR3 spans 16 amino acids. CDR3 loop: CASSPVLAGGRETQYF. The CDR3 DNA reads TGTGCCAGCAGTCCAGTACTAGCGGGGGGACGCGAGACCCAGTACTTC.

This clone was detected a few times. The chain employs TRBV9 and TRBJ2-2, with D possibly being TRBD1 or TRBD2 (5 bases each). The CDR3 has 11 residues. Deletions cut 4 bases from V and 11 bases from J, with 9 bases between. Germline V gene lookup returns CDR1 SGDLS and CDR2 YYNGEE. Here the CDR3 reads CASSTRDELFF. The CDR3 nucleotides are TGTGCCAGCAGCACACGGGACGAGCTGTTTTTT.

This chain uses TRBV4-3 with TRBJ1-5; D is undetermined. The CDR3 loop spans 14 amino acids. The V gene's germline CDR1 is LGHNA and CDR2 YSLEER. V gave up 1 base and J gave up 2 bases, with 6 bases separating them. This CDR3 is CASSQAWGNQPQHF. CDR3 sequence (DNA): TGCGCCAGCAGCCAAGCCTGGGGCAATCAGCCCCAGCATTTT.

In nucleotides, the CDR3 is TGCGCCAGCAGCCAAGATACGGATGGCAGCTACTATGGCTACACCTTC. Translation gives CASSQDTDGSYYGYTF. The chain uses TRBV4-3 and TRBJ1-2, with D hard to call. Trimming removed 0 bases at V and 3 bases at J, with 14 bases between. The CDR3 is made up of 16 amino acids. Germline CDR1 is LGHNA and CDR2 is YSLEER.

The chain couples TRBV6-5 to TRBJ1-1; a weak D match, TRBD1 (5 bases). The CDR3 is made up of 14 amino acids. V gave up 5 bases and J gave up 2 bases, with 12 bases separating them. CDR1 and CDR2 (germline): MNHEY, SVGAGI. CDR3 protein: CASSSVGGNTEAFF. The CDR3 nucleotides are TGTGCCAGCAGTAGTGTGGGGGGAAACACTGAAGCTTTCTTT.